The 23 T cell receptor beta chains in this list originate from one sample, sequenced in a study of blood T cell repertoires in COVID-19. Here immunoSEQ multiplex PCR was the method, and the copy in TCRdb shows in-frame clones only, minus some. The sample includes about 150,000 clones, about four fifths of them seen just once. The sample was peripheral blood. Receptor source: a woman of 80 years or more with acute or convalescent COVID-19.

This sequence joins TRBV5-6 and TRBJ2-5; TRBD1 matches at 8 bases. Germline loops: CDR1 SGHDT, CDR2 YYEEEE. V was clipped by 4 bases and J by 4 bases; unmatched bases: 3. The CDR3 runs 13 residues. The CDR3 nucleotides read TGTGCCAGCAGCCGAGACAGGGGAGAGACCCAGTACTTC. Translating it yields CASSRDRGETQYF.

In this sample, this clone turned up once. The gene calls are TRBV7-8 and TRBJ1-1; 7 bases agree with TRBD1. V gave up 3 bases and J gave up 4 bases; unmatched junction bases: 5. CDR3 size: 14 residues. Looked up from germline, CDR1 is SGHVS and CDR2 is FQNEAQ. CDR3 in amino acids: CASSLEGTVTEAFF. The CDR3 nucleotides are TGTGCCAGCAGCTTGGAAGGGACAGTCACTGAAGCTTTCTTT. Full variable domain (missing parts from reference TRBV7-8 and TRBJ1-1): GAGVSQSPRYKVAKRGQDVALRCDPISGHVSLFWYQQALGQGPEFLTYFQNEAQLDKSGLPSDRFFAERPEGSVSTLKIQRTQQEDSAVYLCASSLEGTVTEAFFGQGTRLTVV.

CDR3 residues: CASSIRLTSYEQYF. Here the CDR3 DNA reads TGTGCCAGTAGTATTCGACTGACCTCCTACGAGCAGTACTTC. This chain uses TRBV19 with TRBJ2-7; D gene ambiguous. V lost 3 bases and J 0 bases, leaving 9 bases between the germline ends. This CDR3 region has 14 residues. Germline V CDR1 and CDR2: LNHDA, SQIVND (reference sequence).

The chain combines TRBV2 with TRBJ2-7; D is unclear. CDR1 is SNHLY and CDR2 is FYNNEI in the germline V gene. CDR3 length: 11 residues. Trimming cost V 5 bases and J 1 base, with 3 bases left between them. The CDR3 DNA is TGTGCCAGCAGTCAATCCTACGAGCAGTACTTC. Encoded protein: CASSQSYEQYF.

This chain connects TRBV9 to TRBJ2-2, with 9 positions matching TRBD2. The ends lost 2 bases at V and 0 bases at J; junction bases unmatched: 5. Germline V gene lookup returns CDR1 SGDLS and CDR2 YYNGEE. CDR3 size: 17 residues. The CDR3 reads CASSVRREGPNTGELFF. CDR3 nucleotide sequence: TGTGCCAGCAGCGTCCGGCGGGAGGGCCCGAACACCGGGGAGCTGTTTTTT.

The rearrangement links TRBV18 to TRBJ2-7; 7 bases align to TRBD1. In germline, CDR1 is KGHSH, CDR2 LQKENI. Trimming removed 2 bases from V and 5 bases from J; junction bases left unmatched: 0. The CDR3 spans 12 residues. This CDR3 reads CASSPTGDEQYF. Written as DNA, the CDR3 is TGTGCCAGCTCACCAACAGGGGACGAGCAGTACTTC.

The rearrangement uses TRBV6-5 and TRBJ1-4; perhaps TRBD1 as D (6 bases). Trimming cost V 5 bases and J 3 bases, with 10 bases left between them. Per germline, CDR1 MNHEY and CDR2 SVGAGI. This CDR3 contains 14 residues. CDR3 sequence: CASSRGLSNEKLFF. The CDR3 coding sequence is TGTGCCAGCAGTAGGGGGTTGTCTAATGAAAAACTGTTTTTT.

The rearrangement uses TRBV20-1 and TRBJ2-5, with no clear D. Trimming shortened V by 0 bases and J by 14 bases, and 13 bases separated the two germline ends. The CDR3 totals 11 residues. Germline V gene data show CDR1 as DFQATT and CDR2 as SNEGSKA (reference sequence). DNA for the CDR3: TGCAGTGCTAGAGATCTTGCAGGCGCATACTTC. Translation: CSARDLAGAYF.

The chain links TRBV28 to TRBJ1-2; TRBD1 matches at 8 bases. CDR1 is MDHEN and CDR2 is SYDVKM in the germline V gene. The V gene end was trimmed by 6 bases and the J gene end by 2 bases; junction bases not matched to a gene: 11. CDR3 length equals 16 residues. CDR3 sequence reads: CASRTHGQGGNYGYTF. As DNA, the CDR3 is TGTGCCAGCAGAACCCACGGACAGGGAGGGAACTATGGCTACACCTTC.

The CDR3: CASSQPSGDEQYF. In DNA, the CDR3 is TGTGCCAGCAGCCAACCCAGCGGGGACGAGCAGTACTTC. The chain combines TRBV16 with TRBJ2-7, with 7 bases identical to TRBD2. This CDR3 region has 13 residues. CDR1 and CDR2 from the germline V gene are KGHSY and FQNENV. Unmatched junction bases numbered 3, after V lost 2 bases and J lost 5 bases.

The rearrangement joins TRBV5-6 to TRBJ1-1, with TRBD1 identical over 9 bases. Per germline, CDR1 SGHDT and CDR2 YYEEEE. After removal of 2 bases from V and 11 bases from J, the junction contained 10 bases not matched to a gene. The length of the CDR3 is 14 residues. The CDR3 coding sequence is TGTGCCAGCAGCTTACCCGGGACAGGGCTATTGGCTTTCTTT. It specifies CASSLPGTGLLAFF. The full variable domain, with the rest looked up from reference TRBV5-6 and TRBJ1-1, is DAGVTQSPTHLIKTRGQQVTLRCSPKSGHDTVSWYQQALGQGPQFIFQYYEEEERQRGNFPDRFSGHQFPNYSSELNVNALLLGDSALYLCASSLPGTGLLAFFGQGTRLTVV.

The J gene is TRBJ2-3, the V gene TRBV19; TRBD2 agrees at 8 bases. Germline CDR1 is LNHDA and CDR2 is SQIVND (reference sequence). The CDR3 has 15 amino acids. V shed 2 bases and J 6 bases; nucleotides not matched to a gene: 7. DNA for the CDR3: TGTGCCAGTAGTATATCGGGAGGGACCCGGGATACGCAGTATTTT. Translated, it gives CASSISGGTRDTQYF.

The J gene is TRBJ1-1, the V gene TRBV14; tentative D call: TRBD1 (6 bases). Trimming stripped 0 bases from V and 0 bases from J, with 23 bases between. Germline V gives CDR1 SGHDN, CDR2 FVKESK. This CDR3 is 20 amino acids long. The CDR3 spells CASSQEDPPGQTEMNTEAFF. Here the CDR3 DNA reads TGTGCCAGCAGCCAAGAAGATCCGCCTGGACAGACAGAAATGAACACTGAAGCTTTCTTT.

The chain combines TRBV19 with TRBJ2-2; 16 bases map to TRBD2. This CDR3 is built from 19 residues. V lost 1 base and J lost 4; bases outside the gene matches: 6. Germline CDR1 is LNHDA and CDR2 is SQIVND (reference sequence). The CDR3 DNA reads as TGTGCCAGTAGTATAGGTCCGGGACTAGCGGGAGGGGGCACCGGGGAGCTGTTTTTT. Protein: CASSIGPGLAGGGTGELFF.

The chain links TRBV11-2 to TRBJ2-2, with D possibly being TRBD2 (7 bases). There are 17 residues in the CDR3. Germline V lookup: CDR1 SGHAT, CDR2 FQNNGV. Deletions cut 3 bases from V and 2 bases from J, with 16 bases between. The CDR3 here is CASSFLMRGGNTGELFF. The CDR3 coding sequence is TGTGCCAGCAGCTTCCTAATGAGGGGGGGAAACACCGGGGAGCTGTTTTTT.

This clone was seen only once. V usage is TRBV19 and J usage is TRBJ2-4, with TRBD2 matching over 7 bases. Germline lookup yields CDR1 LNHDA and CDR2 SQIVND (reference sequence). V lost 4 bases to trimming and J lost 3 bases; unmatched junction nucleotides: 6. CDR3 size: 15 residues. The CDR3 nucleotides are TGTGCCAGTAGTAGGGCGGGAGAGGGCAAAAACATTCAGTACTTC. This encodes CASSRAGEGKNIQYF.

V is TRBV4-1 and J is TRBJ2-2; D may be TRBD1 (8 bases). This CDR3 region has 18 residues. Germline values: CDR1 MGHRA, CDR2 YSYEKL. The V end was cut by 1 base, the J end by 1 base, with 16 bases between. The CDR3 DNA sequence: TGCGCCAGCAGCCAAGCGGGGGGCGGACAGGGGAACACCGGGGAGCTGTTTTTT. This sequence encodes CASSQAGGGQGNTGELFF.

CDR3 protein: CATKESSGANVLTF. CDR3 DNA: TGTGCCACGAAAGAGTCCTCTGGGGCCAACGTCCTGACTTTC. V gene TRBV19 combines with J gene TRBJ2-6; D not certain. The CDR3 extends over 14 amino acids. Germline CDR1 is LNHDA and CDR2 is SQIVND (reference sequence). With 10 bases removed from V and 0 bases from J, the gap between germline ends came to 10 bases.

The chain joins TRBV5-6 to TRBJ2-3; tentative D call: TRBD1 (5 bases). Germline V CDR1 and CDR2: SGHDT, YYEEEE. The V gene lost 5 bases and the J gene lost 2 bases, with 9 bases spanning the gap. This CDR3 is built from 13 residues. In DNA, the CDR3 is TGTGCCAGCAGACGACAGTACACAGATACGCAGTATTTT. Protein product: CASRRQYTDTQYF.

V usage is TRBV7-2 and J usage is TRBJ1-4, with TRBD1 matching 10 bases. The CDR3 runs 15 residues. CDR1 and CDR2 from the germline V gene are SGHTA and FQGNSA. V lost 5 bases, J lost 7 bases, and 7 bases stayed unmatched. The CDR3 reads CASSRDWTGGEKLFF. The CDR3 DNA reads TGTGCCAGCAGCCGCGATTGGACAGGGGGTGAAAAACTGTTTTTT.

The chain is built from TRBV14 and TRBJ2-1; D ambiguous. The germline gives CDR1 SGHDN, CDR2 FVKESK. The CDR3 extends over 15 amino acids. The V and J ends lost 0 bases and 4 bases respectively, with 10 bases between them. In nucleotides, the CDR3 is TGTGCCAGCAGCCAAGATCTTTCCCGTTACAATGAGCAGTTCTTC. Translating gives CASSQDLSRYNEQFF.

The chain couples TRBV6-5 to TRBJ1-5, with TRBD1 matching over 7 bases. The CDR3 extends over 16 amino acids. Germline assignment: CDR1 MNHEY and CDR2 SVGAGI. The junction had 6 bases not matched to a gene; V was cut back by 4 bases and J by 0 bases. The CDR3 reads CASSSLYRGSNQPQHF. In DNA form, the CDR3 reads TGTGCCAGCAGTTCCTTATACAGGGGTAGCAATCAGCCCCAGCATTTT.

This clone was counted between two and nine times. The rearrangement links TRBV11-2 to TRBJ1-2; D is uncertain. V was trimmed by 7 bases and J by 7 bases, leaving 10 bases between them. This CDR3 has 11 amino acids. The germline gives CDR1 SGHAT, CDR2 FQNNGV. The DNA for the CDR3 is TGTGCCAGCACCAGCGGGGTTGGCTACACCTTC. Protein: CASTSGVGYTF.